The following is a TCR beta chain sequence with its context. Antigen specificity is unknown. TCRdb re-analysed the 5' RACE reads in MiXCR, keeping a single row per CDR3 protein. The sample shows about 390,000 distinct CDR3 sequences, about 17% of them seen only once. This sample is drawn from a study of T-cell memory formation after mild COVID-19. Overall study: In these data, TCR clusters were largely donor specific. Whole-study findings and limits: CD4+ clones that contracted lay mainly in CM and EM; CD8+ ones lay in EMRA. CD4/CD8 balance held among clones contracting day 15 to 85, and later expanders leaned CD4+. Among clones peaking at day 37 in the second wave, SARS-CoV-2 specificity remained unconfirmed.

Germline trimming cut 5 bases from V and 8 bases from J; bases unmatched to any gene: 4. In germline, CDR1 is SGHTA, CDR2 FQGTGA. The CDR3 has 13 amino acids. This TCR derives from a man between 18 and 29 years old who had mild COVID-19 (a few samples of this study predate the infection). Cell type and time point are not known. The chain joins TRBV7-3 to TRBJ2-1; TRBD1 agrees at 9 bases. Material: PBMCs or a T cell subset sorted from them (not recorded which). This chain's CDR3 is CASSPRTGDEQFF. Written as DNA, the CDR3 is TGTGCCAGCAGCCCCCGGACAGGGGATGAGCAGTTCTTC.